These 28 T cell receptor beta chains originate from one sample sequenced in a study of control samples from healthy donors and cancer patients. Profiling relied on immunoSEQ multiplex PCR, and the TCRdb table lists in-frame clones only, not all of them. The sample consists of about 96,000 clones, more than 80% of them appearing once. Sequencing was done on a sample of blood. The receptors come from a man aged 18 to 30 in good health.

DNA for the CDR3: TGTGCCTGGGGGGGGGTCTTTAATTCACCCCTCCACTTT. This gives the protein CAWGGVFNSPLHF. V and J are TRBV30 and TRBJ1-6; weak D call: TRBD1 (5 bases). The CDR3 totals 13 residues. V was pared by 5 bases and J by 6 bases, with 11 bases between. CDR1 and CDR2 (germline): GTSNPN, SVGIG (reference sequence).

The chain recombines TRBV3-1 (or the pseudogene TRBV3-2) with TRBJ1-2, with TRBD1 as a possible D gene (6 bases). The ends were cut back, 2 bases at V and 8 bases at J, with 27 bases in the middle. The germline CDR1 and CDR2 sequences are LGHDT and YNNKEL (reference sequence). The CDR3 runs 18 residues. CDR3 protein: CASSQLSITRKGVGGYTF. The DNA of the CDR3 is TGTGCCAGCAGCCAACTGTCTATAACGCGAAAGGGGGTAGGAGGCTACACCTTC.

The rearrangement joins TRBV5-4 to TRBJ1-2; 8 nucleotides agree with TRBD1. Losses at the gene ends were 5 bases for V and 7 bases for J; bases not matched to a gene: 19. CDR1 is SGHNT and CDR2 is YYREEE in the germline V gene (reference sequence). The CDR3 spans 17 residues. CDR3 residues: CASSPAGTGFGIRGYTF. CDR3 sequence (DNA): TGTGCCAGCAGTCCCGCCGGGACAGGTTTTGGTATTCGTGGCTACACCTTC.

The CDR3 loop is CASSLAAGSPDTQYF. The DNA of the CDR3 is TGCGCCAGCAGCTTGGCCGCAGGGTCACCAGATACGCAGTATTTT. The chain combines TRBV5-1 with TRBJ2-3; TRBD1 is a possible D gene (5 bases). CDR3 length: 15 amino acids. Trimming stripped 0 bases from V and 4 bases from J, with 12 bases between. Germline CDR1 and CDR2: SGHRS and YFSETQ.

The chain has TRBV10-2 and TRBJ1-2, with a possible D match to TRBD1 (5 bases). In germline, CDR1 is WSHSY, CDR2 SAAADI. Trimming left V 2 bases short and J 5 bases short, with 15 bases between. CDR3 length: 15 residues. CDR3 amino acids: CASSEPQGWEYGYTF. In nucleotides, the CDR3 is TGCGCCAGCAGTGAGCCGCAGGGATGGGAATATGGCTACACCTTC.

This chain joins TRBV2 and TRBJ1-6; tentative D call: TRBD1 (5 bases). The CDR3 covers 15 residues. The germline gives CDR1 SNHLY, CDR2 FYNNEI. V was clipped by 6 bases and J by 11 bases, with 20 bases between them. CDR3 in DNA: TGTGCCAGCAGGAGGGTGTCCCCATCGGGACCACCCCTCCACTTT. This translates into CASRRVSPSGPPLHF.

The chain joins TRBV7-6 to TRBJ1-4, with D tentatively TRBD1 (5 bases). CDR1 and CDR2 (germline): SGHVS, FNYEAQ. CDR3 size: 10 residues. The V end was cut by 10 bases, the J end by 15 bases, with 15 bases between. The CDR3 spells CATEDRGVFF. CDR3 bases: TGTGCCACCGAGGACCGGGGCGTGTTTTTT.

The V and J genes are TRBV5-1 and TRBJ1-4; 8 positions match TRBD1. The CDR3 sequence is 13 residues long. Trimming cost V 7 bases and J 3 bases; bases outside gene matches: 2. Germline V CDR1 and CDR2: SGHRS, YFSETQ. The CDR3 sequence is CASGQGPNEKLFF. DNA for the CDR3: TGCGCCAGCGGACAGGGTCCTAATGAAAAACTGTTTTTT.

V gene TRBV2 combines with J gene TRBJ1-2; D not resolved. The germline V gene has CDR1 SNHLY and CDR2 FYNNEI. Trimming removed 9 bases from V and 3 bases from J, with 14 bases in between. The length of the CDR3 is 13 residues. CDR3 region: CASLPTRDYGYTF. The CDR3, as DNA: TGTGCCAGTCTCCCCACCCGGGACTATGGCTACACCTTC.

The rearrangement links TRBV6-5 to TRBJ2-7, with TRBD1 identical over 10 bases. Germline CDR1 is MNHEY and CDR2 is SVGAGI. This CDR3 is 14 amino acids long. The V gene end was trimmed by 6 bases and the J gene end by 1 base; junction bases not matched to a gene: 3. The chain's CDR3 is CASRTGGASYEQYF. The CDR3 bases are TGTGCCAGCAGGACAGGGGGCGCATCCTACGAGCAGTACTTC.

The rearrangement links TRBV7-8 to TRBJ1-6, with D unclear. V shed 1 base and J shed 0 bases, with 7 bases lying between them. The CDR3 consists of 16 residues. Germline values: CDR1 SGHVS, CDR2 FQNEAQ. The CDR3 coding sequence is TGTGCCAGCAGCTTAGTAACAGCCTCCTATAATTCACCCCTCCACTTT. This gives the protein CASSLVTASYNSPLHF.

V is TRBV20-1 and J is TRBJ2-7; D gene uncertain. The CDR3 is 11 amino acids. Trimming removed 1 base from V and 3 bases from J, with 4 bases in between. CDR1 is DFQATT and CDR2 is SNEGSKA in the germline V gene (reference sequence). CDR3 nucleotide sequence: TGCAGTGCTAGAGGGCGCTACGAGCAGTACTTC. This gives the protein CSARGRYEQYF.

The genes are TRBV27 and TRBJ1-5; D is uncertain. Germline V lookup: CDR1 MNHEY, CDR2 SMNVEV (reference sequence). The V end lost 4 bases, the J end lost 0 bases, and 4 bases lay between the germline ends. The CDR3 length is 13 residues. This chain's CDR3 is CASSSYSNQPQHF. The CDR3 DNA follows: TGTGCCAGCAGTTCGTATAGCAATCAGCCCCAGCATTTT.

This chain joins TRBV23-1 and TRBJ2-3, with TRBD2 matching over 7 bases. TRBV23-1 falls under the ORF class, with uncertain function. With 2 bases clipped from V and 4 bases from J, the junction kept 9 bases outside the gene matches. This CDR3 spans 16 amino acids. CDR3 DNA: TGCGCCAGCAGTCAAATTAAGCGGGGTGGGGCAGATACGCAGTATTTT. Its translation is CASSQIKRGGADTQYF.

The gene calls are TRBV2 and TRBJ2-7, with 9 bases lining up with TRBD2. The ends lost 1 base at V and 2 bases at J; junction bases unmatched: 3. Germline V gene sequence: CDR1 SNHLY, CDR2 FYNNEI. The length of the CDR3 is 15 residues. The CDR3 DNA reads TGTGCCAGCAGTGAAGGGGCTAGCGGGACCTACGAGCAGTACTTC. Protein sequence: CASSEGASGTYEQYF.

The chain has TRBV28 and TRBJ1-1; weak D call: TRBD1 (5 bases). Per germline, CDR1 MDHEN and CDR2 SYDVKM. The CDR3 sequence is 16 residues long. Trimming left V 7 bases short and J 4 bases short, with 22 bases between. In nucleotides, the CDR3 is TGTGCCAGCACCTGGGGGGGTGTAAGTTTGGCCACTGAAGCTTTCTTT. Translating gives CASTWGGVSLATEAFF. Supplemented by reference TRBV28 and TRBJ1-1, the full variable domain reads DVKVTQSSRYLVKRTGEKVFLECVQDMDHENMFWYRQDPGLGLRLIYFSYDVKMKEKGDIPEGYSVSREKKERFSLILESASTNQTSMYLCASTWGGVSLATEAFFGQGTRLTVV.

This chain uses TRBV3-1 (or the pseudogene TRBV3-2) with TRBJ2-7; D is possibly TRBD2 (5 bases). This CDR3 spans 11 amino acids. Trimming removed 11 bases from V and 5 bases from J, with 13 bases in between. The V gene's germline CDR1 is LGHDT and CDR2 YNNKEL (reference sequence). As DNA, the CDR3 is TGTGCCGTTGGAGGCGGACACGAGCAGTACTTC. Translating it yields CAVGGGHEQYF.

The V call is TRBV6-5, the J call TRBJ2-1; unclear D gene. V was cut by 6 bases and J by 6 bases, with 12 bases left in between. CDR3 length: 13 residues. Germline V gene lookup returns CDR1 MNHEY and CDR2 SVGAGI. The CDR3 reads CASSVEAGNEQFF. For the CDR3, the DNA is TGTGCCAGCAGCGTGGAAGCCGGCAATGAGCAGTTCTTC.

The chain links TRBV6-5 to TRBJ1-1, with D possibly matching TRBD1 (5 bases). The CDR3 is 15 amino acids. Per the germline V gene, CDR1 is MNHEY and CDR2 is SVGAGI. V lost 6 bases and J 1 base, leaving 15 bases between the germline ends. Here the CDR3 reads CASSARAGPNTEAFF. In DNA form, the CDR3 reads TGTGCCAGCAGCGCCCGGGCAGGGCCGAACACTGAAGCTTTCTTT.

The CDR3 region has the DNA TGTGCCAGCAGCTTGGGGGACGGATCTGGGGAGCAGTACTTC. Translation gives CASSLGDGSGEQYF. The genes are TRBV7-9 and TRBJ2-7; D may be TRBD1 or TRBD2 (5 bases each). Germline V gene data show CDR1 as SEHNR and CDR2 as FQNEAQ (reference sequence). The CDR3 contains 14 residues. V was pared by 3 bases and J by 7 bases, with 16 bases between.

The chain couples TRBV5-4 to TRBJ1-1; D call uncertain. CDR1 is SGHNT and CDR2 is YYREEE in the germline V gene (reference sequence). Trimming cost V 3 bases and J 0 bases, with 18 bases left between them. CDR3 length equals 17 residues. CDR3 residues: CASSWGGFLRMNTEAFF. For the CDR3, the DNA is TGTGCCAGCAGCTGGGGAGGGTTCCTAAGAATGAACACTGAAGCTTTCTTT.

J is TRBJ2-5 and V is TRBV29-1; D is undetermined. This CDR3 is built from 14 residues. Germline CDR1 SQVTM, CDR2 ANQGSEA. Deletions cut 1 base from V and 4 bases from J, with 13 bases between. The CDR3: CSVEGRLSPETQYF. CDR3 nucleotides: TGCAGCGTTGAAGGCCGGCTTTCTCCAGAGACCCAGTACTTC.

The chain employs TRBV27 and TRBJ2-7, with 11 bases fitting TRBD1. V was pared by 6 bases and J by 3 bases, with 7 bases of the junction left unmatched. In germline, CDR1 is MNHEY, CDR2 SMNVEV (reference sequence). CDR3 length: 15 residues. CDR3 sequence (DNA): TGTGCCAGCAGGAACCGGGACAGGGGGAACTACGAGCAGTACTTC. It codes for CASRNRDRGNYEQYF.

The chain uses TRBV3-1 (or the pseudogene TRBV3-2) and TRBJ1-1; 7 positions match TRBD1. Per germline, CDR1 LGHDT and CDR2 YNNKEL (reference sequence). The V segment lost 4 bases and the J segment 1 base; nucleotides outside the gene matches: 12. The CDR3 runs 17 residues. DNA for the CDR3: TGTGCCAGCAGCCCAGAGGTCGGGACAGAGAGGAACACTGAAGCTTTCTTT. Its protein product is CASSPEVGTERNTEAFF.

The gene calls are TRBV6-5 and TRBJ1-1; D gene uncertain. CDR1 and CDR2 from the germline V gene are MNHEY and SVGAGI. CDR3 size: 14 residues. V was trimmed by 2 bases and J by 1 base, leaving 8 bases between them. This chain's CDR3 is CASSYASTNTEAFF. CDR3 DNA: TGTGCCAGCAGTTACGCCAGTACGAACACTGAAGCTTTCTTT.

The CDR3 DNA sequence: TGTGCCAGTGGGGACAGGGTCTATGGCTACACCTTC. Amino acids: CASGDRVYGYTF. The chain couples TRBV19 to TRBJ1-2; 9 bases fit TRBD1. The CDR3 is 12 amino acids. V dropped 8 bases and J dropped 4; count of bases not matched to a gene: 2. CDR1 is LNHDA and CDR2 is SQIVND in the germline V gene (reference sequence).

This chain uses TRBV18 with TRBJ1-1; D is undetermined. Germline V gives CDR1 KGHSH, CDR2 LQKENI. Trimming stripped 0 bases from V and 6 bases from J, with 8 bases between. This CDR3 is 13 amino acids long. The CDR3 nucleotides are TGTGCCAGCTCACCACCGCTCTTCGCTGAAGCTTTCTTT. Protein product: CASSPPLFAEAFF.

The chain is built from TRBV30 and TRBJ1-1; possible D gene TRBD1, 5 bases. Germline lookup yields CDR1 GTSNPN and CDR2 SVGIG (reference sequence). V lost 2 bases to trimming and J lost 6 bases, with 13 bases between them. The CDR3 is 13 amino acids. The CDR3, as DNA: TGTGCCTGGAGTTGGCAGGGTTCTTCTGAAGCTTTCTTT. Amino acids: CAWSWQGSSEAFF.